This T cell receptor beta chain was identified in a study of T-cell memory formation after mild COVID-19. In the study overall: The study found TCR clusters largely donor specific. Study outcomes and limitations: A second wave of clones peaked on day 37, and their SARS-CoV-2 specificity went unconfirmed. Clones that got smaller from day 15 to 85 had even CD4/CD8, while clones growing later tipped toward CD4+.

With V trimmed by 0 bases and J by 3 bases, 3 bases remained unmatched. CDR3 size: 15 residues. Germline V lookup: CDR1 LGHNA, CDR2 YNFKEQ. Constant-segment-primed 5'RACE gave TCR alpha and TCR beta cDNA libraries with sample barcodes and UMIs. MiXCR, run by TCRdb on the 5' RACE reads, gives a single entry per CDR3 protein. Altogether roughly 130,000 distinct CDR3 sequences are present, approximately 15% being singletons, with the ten largest covering about 5.2%. This clonotype was seen more than once but under ten times. Its antigen is currently unknown. Sample: PBMCs or a T cell subset sorted from them (not recorded which). The TCR comes from a man between 18 and 35 years old who had mild COVID-19 (a few samples of this study predate the infection). Cell type and time point are not known. J is TRBJ1-1 and V is TRBV4-2; TRBD1 aligns across 8 bases. CDR3 in DNA: TGTGCCAGCAGCCAAGAATGGACAGGGTACACTGAAGCTTTCTTT. Protein sequence: CASSQEWTGYTEAFF.